The clone carrying this TCR beta chain has a handful of counts. The record originates from a study of CD8 T cells in Susac syndrome. RNA in amounts of roughly 0.5 to 1 ug was reverse transcribed with random hexamers. An immunoSEQ multiplex PCR generated amplified TCR beta CDR3 products spanning 54 Vbeta and 13 Jbeta. TCRdb re-analysed the immunoSEQ multiplex PCR reads in MiXCR, keeping a single row per CDR3 protein. Here the sample spans 150,000 to 200,000 distinct CDR3 sequences, 91% being singletons. Germline V gene data show CDR1 as MGHRA and CDR2 as YSYEKL. Trimming cost V 4 bases and J 6 bases, with 10 bases left between them. The CDR3 totals 13 residues. The Susac syndrome patients fit the recently defined diagnostic criteria for definite or probable disease.

Input material: CD4+ T cells from PBMCs. This clonotype was obtained from a human donor with Susac syndrome. V and J are TRBV4-1 and TRBJ1-5; D call uncertain. CDR3 sequence (DNA): TGCGCCAGCAGCCCGCGTGTCGGTCAGCCCCAGCATTTT. The encoded protein is CASSPRVGQPQHF.